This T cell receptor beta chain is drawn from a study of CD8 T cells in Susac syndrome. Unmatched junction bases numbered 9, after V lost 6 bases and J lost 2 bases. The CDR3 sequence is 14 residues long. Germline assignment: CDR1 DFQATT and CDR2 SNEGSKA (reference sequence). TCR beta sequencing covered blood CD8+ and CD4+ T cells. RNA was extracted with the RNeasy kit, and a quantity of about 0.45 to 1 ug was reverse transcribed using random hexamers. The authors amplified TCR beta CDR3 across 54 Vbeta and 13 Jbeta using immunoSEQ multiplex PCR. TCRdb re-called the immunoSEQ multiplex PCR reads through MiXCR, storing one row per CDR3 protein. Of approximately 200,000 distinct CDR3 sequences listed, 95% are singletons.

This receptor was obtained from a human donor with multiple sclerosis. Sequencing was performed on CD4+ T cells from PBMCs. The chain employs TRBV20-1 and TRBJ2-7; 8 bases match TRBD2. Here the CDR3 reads CSAQDGGATYEQYF. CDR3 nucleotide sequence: TGCAGTGCCCAGGACGGGGGGGCGACCTACGAGCAGTACTTC.